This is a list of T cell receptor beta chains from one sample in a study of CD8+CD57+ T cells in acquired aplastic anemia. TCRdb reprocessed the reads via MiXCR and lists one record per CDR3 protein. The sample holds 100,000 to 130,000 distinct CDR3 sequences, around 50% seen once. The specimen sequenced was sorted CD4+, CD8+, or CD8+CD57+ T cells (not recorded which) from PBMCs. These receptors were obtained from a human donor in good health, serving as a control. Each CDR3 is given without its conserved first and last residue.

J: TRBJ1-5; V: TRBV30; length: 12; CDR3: AWSPPTGAQPQH
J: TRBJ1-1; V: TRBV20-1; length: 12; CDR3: SAPDRGENTEAF
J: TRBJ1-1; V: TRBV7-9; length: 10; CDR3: ASSPPESEAF
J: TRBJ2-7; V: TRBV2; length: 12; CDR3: ASRRDRGGGEQY
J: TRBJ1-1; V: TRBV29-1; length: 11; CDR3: SVQDREGTEAF
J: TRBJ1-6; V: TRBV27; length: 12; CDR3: ASSLDGGRSPLH
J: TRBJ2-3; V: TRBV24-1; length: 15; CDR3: ATSDLKSSSSTDTQY
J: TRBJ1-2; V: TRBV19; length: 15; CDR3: ASSSTAGTAANYGYT
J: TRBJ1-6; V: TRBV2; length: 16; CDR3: ASSETGARGQENSPLH
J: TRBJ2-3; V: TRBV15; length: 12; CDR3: ATSRAKGGWTQY
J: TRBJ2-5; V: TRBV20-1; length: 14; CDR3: SATKTSGVDGETQY
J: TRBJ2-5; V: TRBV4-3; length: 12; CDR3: ASSQYRGGETQY
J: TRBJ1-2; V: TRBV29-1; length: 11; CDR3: SVAGQTNYGYT
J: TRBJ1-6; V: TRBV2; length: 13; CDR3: ASSPTVDRGVTLH
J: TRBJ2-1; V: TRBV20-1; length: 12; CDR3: SARLAGENNEQF
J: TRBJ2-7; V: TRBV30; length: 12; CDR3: AWSGTGTPNRRY
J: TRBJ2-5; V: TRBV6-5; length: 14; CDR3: ASSYPSAGGQETQY
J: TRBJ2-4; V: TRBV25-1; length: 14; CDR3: ASSGGRDSAKNIQY
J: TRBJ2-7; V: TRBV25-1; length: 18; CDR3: ASSGGGSARDSASVYEQY
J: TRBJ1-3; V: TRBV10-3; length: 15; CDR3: AISDWLLQGTGNTIY
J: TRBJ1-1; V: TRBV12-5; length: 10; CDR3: ASGPPDTEAF
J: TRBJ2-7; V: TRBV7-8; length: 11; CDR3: ASSQDRAREQY
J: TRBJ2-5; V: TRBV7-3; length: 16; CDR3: ASSLGLAGGGYQETQY
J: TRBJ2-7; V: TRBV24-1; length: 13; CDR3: ATSLAGQGNYEQY
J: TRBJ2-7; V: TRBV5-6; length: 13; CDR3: ASSLSTQSLDEQY
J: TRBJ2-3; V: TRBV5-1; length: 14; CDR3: ASSSGVGQSTDTQY
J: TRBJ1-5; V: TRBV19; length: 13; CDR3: ASSVNRASNQPQH
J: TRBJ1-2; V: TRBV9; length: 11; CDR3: ASSPSGSYGYT
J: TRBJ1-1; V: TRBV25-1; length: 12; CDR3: ASTKDRINTEAF
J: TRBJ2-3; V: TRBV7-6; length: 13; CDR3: ASSRTGDGTDTQY
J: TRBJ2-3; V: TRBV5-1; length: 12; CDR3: ASSGGTVEDTQY
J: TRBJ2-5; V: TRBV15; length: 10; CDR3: ATSRGGETQY
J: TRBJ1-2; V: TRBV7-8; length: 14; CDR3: ASSLAQGDGVYGYT
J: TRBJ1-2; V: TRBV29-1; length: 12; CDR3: SVVVGDSSYGYA
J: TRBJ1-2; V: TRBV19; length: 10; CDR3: ASQYADEGYT
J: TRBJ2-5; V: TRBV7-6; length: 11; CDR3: ASSLGGLETQY
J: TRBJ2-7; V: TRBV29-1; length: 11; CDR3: STGVDRDGEQY
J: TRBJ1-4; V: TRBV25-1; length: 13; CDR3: ASSEYGTGREKLF
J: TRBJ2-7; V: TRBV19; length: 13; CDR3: ASSIATGYSYEQY
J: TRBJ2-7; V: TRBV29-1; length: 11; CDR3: SVVPGDSYEQY
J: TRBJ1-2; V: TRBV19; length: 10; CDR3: ASRETSYGYT
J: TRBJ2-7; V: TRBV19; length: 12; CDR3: ASSIGGTPYEQY
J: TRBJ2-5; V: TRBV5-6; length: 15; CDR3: ASSGGTSGAPSETQY
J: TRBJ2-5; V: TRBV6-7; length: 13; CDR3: ASSLSRPATETQY
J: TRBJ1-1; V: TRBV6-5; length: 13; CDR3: ASSYRAEGHTEAF
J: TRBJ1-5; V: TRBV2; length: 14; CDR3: ASSEALIRNNQPQH
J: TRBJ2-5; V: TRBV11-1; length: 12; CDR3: ASSLAIGQETQY
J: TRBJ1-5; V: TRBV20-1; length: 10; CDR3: SARAYNQPQH
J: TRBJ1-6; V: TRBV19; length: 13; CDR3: ASSTTGAIMSPLH
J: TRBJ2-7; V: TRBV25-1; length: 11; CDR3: ASGEYNSYEQY
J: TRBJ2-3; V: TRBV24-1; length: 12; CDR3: ATSETVSTDTQY
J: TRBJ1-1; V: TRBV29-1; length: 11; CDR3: SVGRGGQTEAF
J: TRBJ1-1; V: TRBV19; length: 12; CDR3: ASSIGTGWTEAF
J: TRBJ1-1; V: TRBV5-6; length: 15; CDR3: ASSLLGTGDMNTEAF
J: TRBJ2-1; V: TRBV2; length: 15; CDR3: ASSVALRDRVNNEQF